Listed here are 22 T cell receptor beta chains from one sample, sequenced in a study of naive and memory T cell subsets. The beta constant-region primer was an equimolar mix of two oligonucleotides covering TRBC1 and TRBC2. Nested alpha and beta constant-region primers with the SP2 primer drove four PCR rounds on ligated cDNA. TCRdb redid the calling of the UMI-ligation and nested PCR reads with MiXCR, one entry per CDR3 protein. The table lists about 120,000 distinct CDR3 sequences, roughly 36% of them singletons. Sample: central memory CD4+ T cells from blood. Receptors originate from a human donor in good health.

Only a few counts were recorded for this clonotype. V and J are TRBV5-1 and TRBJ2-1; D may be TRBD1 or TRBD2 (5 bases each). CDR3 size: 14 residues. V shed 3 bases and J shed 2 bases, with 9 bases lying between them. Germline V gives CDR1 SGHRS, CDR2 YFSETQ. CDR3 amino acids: CASSWGNTYNEQFF. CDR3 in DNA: TGCGCCAGCAGCTGGGGGAATACCTACAATGAGCAGTTCTTC.

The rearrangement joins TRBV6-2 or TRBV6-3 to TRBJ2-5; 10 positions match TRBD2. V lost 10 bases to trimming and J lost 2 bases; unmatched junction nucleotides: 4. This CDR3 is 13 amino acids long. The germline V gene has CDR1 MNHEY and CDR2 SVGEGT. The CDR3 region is CATKTSGQETQYF. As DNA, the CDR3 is TGTGCCACTAAGACTAGCGGGCAAGAGACCCAGTACTTC.

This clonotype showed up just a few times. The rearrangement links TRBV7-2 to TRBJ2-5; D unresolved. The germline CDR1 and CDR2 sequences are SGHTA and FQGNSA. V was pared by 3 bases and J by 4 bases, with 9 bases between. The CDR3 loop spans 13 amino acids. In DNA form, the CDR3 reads TGTGCCAGCAGCTTTAACCCGGGAGAGACCCAGTACTTC. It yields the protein CASSFNPGETQYF.

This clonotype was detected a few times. The CDR3 DNA follows: TGCAGTGCTAGCAGGCTAGCGGGATCCCCCTTGGGGAATGAGCAGTTCTTC. This encodes CSASRLAGSPLGNEQFF. The V and J genes are TRBV20-1 and TRBJ2-1, with 9 bases fitting TRBD2. Trimming took 3 bases from V and 7 from J; bases not matched to a gene: 16. The CDR3 sequence is 17 residues long. Germline CDR1 is DFQATT and CDR2 is SNEGSKA (reference sequence).

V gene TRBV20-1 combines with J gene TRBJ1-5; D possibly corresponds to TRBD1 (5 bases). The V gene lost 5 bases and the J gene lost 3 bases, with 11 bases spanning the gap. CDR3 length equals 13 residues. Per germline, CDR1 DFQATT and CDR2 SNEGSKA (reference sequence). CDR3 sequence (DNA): TGCAGTGCTGCCACGGGGGACAATCAGCCCCAGCATTTT. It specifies CSAATGDNQPQHF.

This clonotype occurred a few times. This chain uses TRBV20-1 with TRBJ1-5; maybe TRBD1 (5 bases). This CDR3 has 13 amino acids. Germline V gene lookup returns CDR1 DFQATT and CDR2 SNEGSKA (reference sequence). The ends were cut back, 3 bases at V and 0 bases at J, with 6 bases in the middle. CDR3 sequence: CSASGASNQPQHF. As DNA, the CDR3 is TGCAGTGCTAGTGGGGCTAGCAATCAGCCCCAGCATTTT.

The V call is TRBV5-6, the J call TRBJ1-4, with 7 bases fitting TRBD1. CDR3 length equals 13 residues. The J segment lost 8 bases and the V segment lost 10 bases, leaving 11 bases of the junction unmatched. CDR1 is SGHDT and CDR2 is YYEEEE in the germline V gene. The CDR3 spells CAGNRQGREKLFF. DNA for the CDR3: TGTGCCGGGAATCGACAGGGAAGGGAAAAACTGTTTTTT.

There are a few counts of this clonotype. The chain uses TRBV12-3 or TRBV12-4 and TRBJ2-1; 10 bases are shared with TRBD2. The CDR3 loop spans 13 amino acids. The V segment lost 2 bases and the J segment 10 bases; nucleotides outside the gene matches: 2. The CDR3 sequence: CASSLLAGVEQFF. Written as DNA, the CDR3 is TGTGCCAGCAGTTTACTAGCGGGAGTGGAGCAGTTCTTC.

The chain's CDR3 is CASLLAGEGNNEQFF. The CDR3 coding sequence is TGTGCCAGCCTACTAGCTGGGGAGGGCAACAATGAGCAGTTCTTC. This chain joins TRBV7-9 and TRBJ2-1; 7 nucleotides agree with TRBD2. Germline loops: CDR1 SEHNR, CDR2 FQNEAQ (reference sequence). The length of the CDR3 is 15 residues. J gave up 5 bases and V 8 bases, and 12 bases lay outside the gene matches. Using reference TRBV7-9 and TRBJ2-1 for the parts outside the CDR3, the full variable domain is DTGVSQNPRHKITKRGQNVTFRCDPISEHNRLYWYRQTLGQGPEFLTYFQNEAQLEKSRLLSDRFSAERPKGSFSTLEIQRTEQGDSAMYLCASLLAGEGNNEQFFGPGTRLTVL.

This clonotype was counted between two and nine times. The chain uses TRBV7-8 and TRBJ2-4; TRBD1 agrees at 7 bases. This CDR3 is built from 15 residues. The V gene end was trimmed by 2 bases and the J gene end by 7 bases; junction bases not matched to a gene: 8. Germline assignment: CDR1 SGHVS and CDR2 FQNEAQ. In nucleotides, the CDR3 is TGTGCCAGCAGCTTAAACGACAGGGTGGGGAACATTCAGTACTTC. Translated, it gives CASSLNDRVGNIQYF.

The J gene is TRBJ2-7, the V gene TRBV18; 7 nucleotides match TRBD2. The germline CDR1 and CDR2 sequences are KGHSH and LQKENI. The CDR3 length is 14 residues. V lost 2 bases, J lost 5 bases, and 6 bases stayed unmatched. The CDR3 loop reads CASSPIGGSHEQYF. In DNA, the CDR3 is TGTGCCAGCTCACCAATTGGCGGGAGTCACGAGCAGTACTTC.

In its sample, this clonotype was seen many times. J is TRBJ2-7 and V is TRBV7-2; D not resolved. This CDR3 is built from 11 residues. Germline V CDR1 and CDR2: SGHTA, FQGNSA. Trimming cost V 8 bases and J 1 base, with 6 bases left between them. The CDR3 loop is CASALSYEQYF. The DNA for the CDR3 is TGTGCCAGCGCCCTTTCCTACGAGCAGTACTTC.

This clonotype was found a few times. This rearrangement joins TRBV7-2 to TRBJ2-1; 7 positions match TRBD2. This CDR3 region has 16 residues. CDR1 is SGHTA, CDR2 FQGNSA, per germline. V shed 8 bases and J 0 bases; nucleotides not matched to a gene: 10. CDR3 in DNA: TGTGCCAGCGCTGCGCGGGAGTTCGGCTCCTACAATGAGCAGTTCTTC. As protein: CASAAREFGSYNEQFF.

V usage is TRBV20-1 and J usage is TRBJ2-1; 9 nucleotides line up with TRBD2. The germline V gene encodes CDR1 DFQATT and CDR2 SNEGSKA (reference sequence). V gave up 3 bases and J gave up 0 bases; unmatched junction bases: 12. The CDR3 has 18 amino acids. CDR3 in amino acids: CSASYLAGSSNSYNEQFF. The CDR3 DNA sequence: TGCAGTGCTAGTTATCTAGCGGGATCAAGTAACTCCTACAATGAGCAGTTCTTC.

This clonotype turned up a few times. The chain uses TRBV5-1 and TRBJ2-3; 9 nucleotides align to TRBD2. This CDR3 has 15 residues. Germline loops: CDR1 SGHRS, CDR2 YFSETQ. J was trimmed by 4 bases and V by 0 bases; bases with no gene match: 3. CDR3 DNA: TGCGCCAGCAGCTTGGTAGCGGGAGCCCCAGATACGCAGTATTTT. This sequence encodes CASSLVAGAPDTQYF.

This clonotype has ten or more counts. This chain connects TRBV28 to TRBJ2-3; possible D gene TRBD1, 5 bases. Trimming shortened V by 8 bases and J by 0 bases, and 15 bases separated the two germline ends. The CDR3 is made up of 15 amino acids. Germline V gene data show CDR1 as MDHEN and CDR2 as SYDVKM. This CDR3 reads CASGLGATSTDTQYF. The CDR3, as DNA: TGTGCCAGCGGGCTTGGGGCTACCAGCACAGATACGCAGTATTTT.

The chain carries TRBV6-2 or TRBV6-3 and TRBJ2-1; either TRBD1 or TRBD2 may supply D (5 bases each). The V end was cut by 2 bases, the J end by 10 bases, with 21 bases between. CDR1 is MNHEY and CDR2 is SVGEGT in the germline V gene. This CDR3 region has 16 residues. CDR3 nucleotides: TGTGCCAGCAGTTACGGGGAACTGGGGCGGGTAGACGAGCAGTTCTTC. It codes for CASSYGELGRVDEQFF.

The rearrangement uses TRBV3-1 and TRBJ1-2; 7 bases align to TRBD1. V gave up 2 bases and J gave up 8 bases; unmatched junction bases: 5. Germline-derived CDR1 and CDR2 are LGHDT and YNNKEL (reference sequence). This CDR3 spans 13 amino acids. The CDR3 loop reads CASSQRGRVGYTF. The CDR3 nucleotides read TGTGCCAGCAGCCAAAGGGGGCGTGTGGGCTACACCTTC. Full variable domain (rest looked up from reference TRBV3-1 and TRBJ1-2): DTAVSQTPKYLVTQMGNDKSIKCEQNLGHDTMYWYKQDSKKFLKIMFSYNNKELIINETVPNRFSPKSPDKAHLNLHINSLELGDSAVYFCASSQRGRVGYTFGSGTRLTVV.

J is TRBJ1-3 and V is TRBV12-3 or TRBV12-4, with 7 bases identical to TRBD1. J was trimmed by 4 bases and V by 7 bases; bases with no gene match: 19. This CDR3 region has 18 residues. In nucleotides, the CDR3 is TGTGCCAGCACCTCTGGAGGAGGGGGCAGGAATCGGGGAAACACCATATATTTT. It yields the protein CASTSGGGGRNRGNTIYF.

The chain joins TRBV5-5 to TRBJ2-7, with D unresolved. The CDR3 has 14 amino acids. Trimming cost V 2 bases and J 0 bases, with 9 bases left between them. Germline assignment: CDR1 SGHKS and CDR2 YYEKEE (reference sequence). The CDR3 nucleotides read TGTGCCAGCAGCTTTCAGTTTAGCTCCTACGAGCAGTACTTC. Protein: CASSFQFSSYEQYF.

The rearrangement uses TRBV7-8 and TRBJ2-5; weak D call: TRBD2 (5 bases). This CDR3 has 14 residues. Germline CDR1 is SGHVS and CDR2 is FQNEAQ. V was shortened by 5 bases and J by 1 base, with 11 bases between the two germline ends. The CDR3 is CASSPLRVQETQYF. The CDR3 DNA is TGTGCCAGCAGCCCGCTGAGGGTCCAAGAGACCCAGTACTTC.

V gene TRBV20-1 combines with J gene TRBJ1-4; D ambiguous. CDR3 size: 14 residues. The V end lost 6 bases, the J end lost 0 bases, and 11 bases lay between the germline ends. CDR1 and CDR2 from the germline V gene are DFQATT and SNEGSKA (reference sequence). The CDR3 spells CSARNVATNEKLFF. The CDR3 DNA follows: TGCAGTGCCAGAAACGTTGCAACTAATGAAAAACTGTTTTTT.